This is a list of T cell receptor beta chains from one sample in a study of blood T cell repertoires in COVID-19. Method: immunoSEQ multiplex PCR; TCRdb's copy keeps in-frame clones and lacks some. This table has about 80,000 clones, about four fifths appearing once. Source material: peripheral blood. The receptors come from a woman between 65 and 79 years old with acute or convalescent COVID-19. CDR3s include the opening cysteine and the closing phenylalanine or tryptophan. A D gene is named only where the DNA matches it firmly. Some rows have no size entry. The others give once, few or many, or a class for an expanded clone.

v_call	j_call	clone_size	d_call	cdr3_nt	cdr3_aa
TRBV27	TRBJ2-5	.	TRBD1	TGTGCCAGCAGTACCGGGACAGGGGGCTGTGAGACCCAGTACTTC	CASSTGTGGCETQYF
TRBV28	TRBJ2-1	.	TRBD2	TGTGCCAGCAGCCGCTTAGCGGGAGGCTTGGGTGAGCAGTTCTTC	CASSRLAGGLGEQFF
TRBV27	TRBJ1-1	.	.	TGTGCCAGCAGTTTCAGGGGAATCACTGAAGCTTTCTTT	CASSFRGITEAFF
TRBV4-2	TRBJ2-7	.	.	TGTGCCAGCAGCCAAGAAAGCGGGTCCACCTACGAGCAGTACTTC	CASSQESGSTYEQYF
TRBV19	TRBJ2-2	.	TRBD1	TGTGCCAGTAGTATAATGACAGGGGGCACCGGGGAGCTGTTTTTT	CASSIMTGGTGELFF
TRBV7-9	TRBJ2-1	.	.	TGTGCCAGCAGCTTAGTCTATGAGCAGTTCTTC	CASSLVYEQFF
TRBV19	TRBJ2-3	few	.	TGTGCCAGTCGCGGCACAGATACGCAGTATTTT	CASRGTDTQYF
TRBV25-1	TRBJ2-2	.	.	TGTGCCAGCAGCGCCAGCGGATACACCGGGGAGCTGTTTTTT	CASSASGYTGELFF
TRBV14	TRBJ1-2	.	.	TGTGCCAGCAGCCAAGAACTGTCTAACTATGGCTACACCTTC	CASSQELSNYGYTF
TRBV5-4	TRBJ2-7	.	.	TGTGCCAGCAGCTGGGACCGGGGGAGAGGCTACGAGCAGTACTTC	CASSWDRGRGYEQYF
TRBV19	TRBJ2-3	.	.	TGTGCCAGTAGATCCGGGAGTGGGAATGCAAATACGCAGTATTTT	CASRSGSGNANTQYF
TRBV7-6	TRBJ2-1	.	.	TGTGCCAGCAGCTTAGATGTACGCGGGGTCAATGAGCAGTTCTTC	CASSLDVRGVNEQFF
TRBV2	TRBJ2-5	.	.	TGTGCCAGCAACCTAGGGGCGGGGCAAGAGACCCAGTACTTC	CASNLGAGQETQYF
TRBV21-1	TRBJ2-2	.	.	TGTGCCAGCAAAGTGCGCGGGATCGCGAACACCGGGGAGCTGTTTTTT	CASKVRGIANTGELFF
TRBV5-1	TRBJ1-3	.	.	TGCGCCAGCAGCCGGGACATGATGTCTGGAAACACCATATATTTT	CASSRDMMSGNTIYF
TRBV10-2	TRBJ1-1	few	TRBD1	TGCGCCAGCAGTGAAACGGGACAGGGGATGAACACTGAAGCTTTCTTT	CASSETGQGMNTEAFF
TRBV6-1	TRBJ2-1	.	TRBD2	TGTGCCAGCAGTTCGGGCGGGAGGCTGGATGAGCAGTTCTTC	CASSSGGRLDEQFF
TRBV19	TRBJ2-1	.	.	TGTGCCAGTAGTATTGACGGGAGCTCCTACAATGAGCAGTTCTTC	CASSIDGSSYNEQFF
TRBV5-1	TRBJ1-1	.	.	TGCGCCAGCAGCTTGGAGGACAGTTTGAACACTGAAGCTTTCTTT	CASSLEDSLNTEAFF
TRBV24-1	TRBJ1-6	.	TRBD1	TGTGCCACCAGTGACACGACCCTTCCCGGACAGGCCTCATATAATTCACCCCTCCACTTT	CATSDTTLPGQASYNSPLHF
TRBV5-6	TRBJ1-1	.	.	TGTGCCAGCAGCTTGGTTGGCAGGGTGGGGACTGAAGCTTTCTTT	CASSLVGRVGTEAFF
TRBV7-9	TRBJ1-4	.	.	TGTGCCAGCAGCTTAGACTCCGGCGGGTCTGAAAAACTGTTTTTT	CASSLDSGGSEKLFF
TRBV10-2	TRBJ2-3	.	.	TGCGCCAGCAGTCAATGGGACCTAGCGAGGACAGATACGCAGTATTTT	CASSQWDLARTDTQYF
TRBV2	TRBJ2-1	.	.	TGTGCCAGCAGTGGAGGCAAGATCTCCTACAATGAGCAGTTCTTC	CASSGGKISYNEQFF
TRBV7-6	TRBJ1-4	.	TRBD1	TGTGCCAGCAGCTCGAGGACAGGGGTAGGAGAAAAACTGTTTTTT	CASSSRTGVGEKLFF
TRBV5-1	TRBJ2-7	.	TRBD1	TGCGCCAGCAGCGAACAGGGGGGCGAGCAGTACTTC	CASSEQGGEQYF
TRBV7-9	TRBJ2-1	.	.	TGTGCCAGCAGCTTGGCGGACTTAACCTACAATGAGCAGTTCTTC	CASSLADLTYNEQFF
TRBV30	TRBJ1-6	.	TRBD1	TGTGCCTGGGGGACAGGGAGATACTCACCCCTCCACTTT	CAWGTGRYSPLHF
TRBV9	TRBJ1-3	.	TRBD1	TGTGCCAGCAGCGAAATGACAGGGACTGGAAACACCATATATTTT	CASSEMTGTGNTIYF
TRBV3-1/TRBV3-2	TRBJ1-5	.	TRBD1	TGTGCCAGCAGCCTGACAGGGAGCAATCAGCCCCAGCATTTT	CASSLTGSNQPQHF
TRBV30	TRBJ1-3	.	.	TGTGCCTGGACAGATGGAAACACCATATATTTT	CAWTDGNTIYF
TRBV7-2	TRBJ2-3	.	TRBD1	TGTGCCAGCAGCTACGACAGGGGGCGGACAGATACGCAGTATTTT	CASSYDRGRTDTQYF
TRBV10-2	TRBJ1-4	.	TRBD1	TGCGCCAGCAGATCCGGGACAGGGGGCATACGTGAAAAACTGTTTTTT	CASRSGTGGIREKLFF
TRBV27	TRBJ1-2	.	TRBD1	TGTGCCAGCAGTCCGGGACAGGGTCTAGCGGTTTCCTATGGCTACACCTTC	CASSPGQGLAVSYGYTF
TRBV3-1/TRBV3-2	TRBJ1-1	.	.	TGTGCCAGCAGCCAAGATCTCACAGGACCGAACACTGAAGCTTTCTTT	CASSQDLTGPNTEAFF
TRBV5-8	TRBJ2-5	.	.	TGTGCCAGCAGCTTGGGGCAGGGAGAGACCCAGTACTTC	CASSLGQGETQYF
TRBV2	TRBJ1-2	.	.	TGTGCCAGCAGTGGCTTACAGGGATCTAACTATGGCTACACCTTC	CASSGLQGSNYGYTF
TRBV10-1	TRBJ2-7	.	.	TGCGCCAGCAGTCCCTCAGGAACCTACTACGAGCAGTACTTC	CASSPSGTYYEQYF
TRBV5-1	TRBJ2-5	once	TRBD1	TGCGCCAGCAGTTCCTCCGGGACAGGGCGGGAGACCCAGTACTTC	CASSSSGTGRETQYF
TRBV7-9	TRBJ2-3	.	TRBD1	TGTGCCAGCAGCTTAGGGCAGGGGGCAATAGATACGCAGTATTTT	CASSLGQGAIDTQYF
TRBV6-5	TRBJ2-5	.	TRBD1	TGTGCCAGCGGTCATACAGGGGCAGGGGAGACCCAGTACTTC	CASGHTGAGETQYF
TRBV7-9	TRBJ2-7	many	.	TGTGCCAGCAGCTTAGCAGGACAGTCATCCGAGCAGTACTTC	CASSLAGQSSEQYF
TRBV7-9	TRBJ2-2	.	.	TGTGCCAGCAGCCCACAGGGTAACACCGGGGAGCTGTTTTTT	CASSPQGNTGELFF
TRBV5-1	TRBJ2-7	.	.	TGCGCCAGCAGCTTGACCGCCCTGGCCAGGGTCAACTACGAGCAGTACTTC	CASSLTALARVNYEQYF
TRBV11-2	TRBJ1-1	.	.	TGTGCCAGCAGCCGGGGGGGATGGAACACTGAAGCTTTCTTT	CASSRGGWNTEAFF
TRBV6-5	TRBJ1-1	.	TRBD1	TGTGCCAGCAGTCTGGGACAGCCACACACTGAAGCTTTCTTT	CASSLGQPHTEAFF
TRBV29-1	TRBJ2-3	.	.	TGCAGCGTGATAGGGGGAACTAGCGAGGGGGGCACAGATACGCAGTATTTT	CSVIGGTSEGGTDTQYF